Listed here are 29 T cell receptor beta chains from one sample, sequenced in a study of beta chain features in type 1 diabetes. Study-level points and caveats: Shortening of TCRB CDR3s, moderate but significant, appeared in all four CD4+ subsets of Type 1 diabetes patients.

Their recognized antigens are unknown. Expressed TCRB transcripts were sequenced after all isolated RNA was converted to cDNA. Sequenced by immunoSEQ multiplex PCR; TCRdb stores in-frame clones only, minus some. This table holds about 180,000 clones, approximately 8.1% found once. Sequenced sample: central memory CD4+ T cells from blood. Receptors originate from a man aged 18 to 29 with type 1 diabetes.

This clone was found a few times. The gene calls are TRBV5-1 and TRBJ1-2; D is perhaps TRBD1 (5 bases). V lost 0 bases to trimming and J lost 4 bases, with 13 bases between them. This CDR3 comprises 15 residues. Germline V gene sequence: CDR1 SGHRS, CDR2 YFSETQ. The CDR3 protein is CASSLGPQRGYGYTF. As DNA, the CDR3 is TGCGCCAGCAGCTTGGGCCCCCAAAGGGGCTATGGCTACACCTTC.

The CDR3 spells CASVSGTELNQPQHF. The CDR3 DNA follows: TGTGCCAGCGTATCCGGGACAGAGCTCAATCAGCCCCAGCATTTT. The chain carries TRBV28 and TRBJ1-5; TRBD1 matches 7 bases. The CDR3 sequence is 15 residues long. The germline V gene encodes CDR1 MDHEN and CDR2 SYDVKM. The trim removed 8 bases at V and 3 bases at J, leaving 10 bases unmatched. Filled out from reference TRBV28 and TRBJ1-5, the complete variable domain reads DVKVTQSSRYLVKRTGEKVFLECVQDMDHENMFWYRQDPGLGLRLIYFSYDVKMKEKGDIPEGYSVSREKKERFSLILESASTNQTSMYLCASVSGTELNQPQHFGDGTRLSIL.

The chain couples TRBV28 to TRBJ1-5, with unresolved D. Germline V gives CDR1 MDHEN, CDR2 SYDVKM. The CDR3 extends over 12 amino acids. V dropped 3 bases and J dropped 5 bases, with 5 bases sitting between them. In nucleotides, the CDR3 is TGTGCCAGCAGTTTCCCGGATCAGCCCCAGCATTTT. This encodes CASSFPDQPQHF. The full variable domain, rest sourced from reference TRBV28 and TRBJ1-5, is DVKVTQSSRYLVKRTGEKVFLECVQDMDHENMFWYRQDPGLGLRLIYFSYDVKMKEKGDIPEGYSVSREKKERFSLILESASTNQTSMYLCASSFPDQPQHFGDGTRLSIL.

The CDR3 sequence is CASSLGRGAGQETQYF. CDR3 in DNA: TGTGCCAGCAGTTTAGGGAGGGGTGCGGGCCAAGAGACCCAGTACTTC. The V call is TRBV28, the J call TRBJ2-5; 7 nucleotides align to TRBD2. The germline gives CDR1 MDHEN, CDR2 SYDVKM. V gave up 2 bases and J gave up 1 base; unmatched junction bases: 7. This CDR3 region has 16 residues.

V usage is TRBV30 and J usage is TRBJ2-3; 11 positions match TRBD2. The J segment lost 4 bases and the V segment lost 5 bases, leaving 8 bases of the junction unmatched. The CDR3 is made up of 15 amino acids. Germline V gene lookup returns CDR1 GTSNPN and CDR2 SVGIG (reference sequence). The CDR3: CAWELAGVASDTQYF. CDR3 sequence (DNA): TGTGCCTGGGAACTAGCGGGAGTGGCTTCAGATACGCAGTATTTT. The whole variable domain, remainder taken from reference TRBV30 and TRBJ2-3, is SQTIHQWPATLVQPVGSPLSLECTVEGTSNPNLYWYRQAAGRGLQLLFYSVGIGQISSEVPQNLSASRPQDRQFILSSKKLLLSDSGFYLCAWELAGVASDTQYFGPGTRLTVL.

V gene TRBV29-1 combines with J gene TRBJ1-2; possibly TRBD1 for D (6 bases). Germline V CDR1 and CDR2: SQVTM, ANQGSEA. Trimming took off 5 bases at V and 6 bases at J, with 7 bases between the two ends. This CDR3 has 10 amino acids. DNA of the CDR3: TGCAGCGTTTGGGACAATGGCTACACCTTC. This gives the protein CSVWDNGYTF. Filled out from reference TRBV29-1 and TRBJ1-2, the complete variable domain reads SAVISQKPSRDICQRGTSLTIQCQVDSQVTMMFWYRQQPGQSLTLIATANQGSEATYESGFVIDKFPISRPNLTFSTLTVSNMSPEDSSIYLCSVWDNGYTFGSGTRLTVV.

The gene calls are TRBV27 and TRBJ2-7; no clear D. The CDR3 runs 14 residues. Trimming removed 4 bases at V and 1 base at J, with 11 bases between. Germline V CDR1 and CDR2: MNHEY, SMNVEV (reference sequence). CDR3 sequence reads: CASSSLTESYEQYF. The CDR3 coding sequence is TGTGCCAGCAGTTCCCTGACGGAGTCCTACGAGCAGTACTTC.

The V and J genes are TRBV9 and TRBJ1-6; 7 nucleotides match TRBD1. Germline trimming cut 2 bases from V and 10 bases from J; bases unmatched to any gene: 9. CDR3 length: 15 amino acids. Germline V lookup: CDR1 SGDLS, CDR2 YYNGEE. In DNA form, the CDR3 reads TGTGCCAGCAGCGTGACAACAGGGGAGGCATCACCCCTCCACTTT. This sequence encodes CASSVTTGEASPLHF.

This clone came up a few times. The CDR3 DNA sequence: TGCGCCAGCCAGGACAGGGTTATTCAGACCCAGTACTTC. The encoded protein is CASQDRVIQTQYF. V and J are TRBV10-2 and TRBJ2-5, with 8 bases identical to TRBD1. Trimming at V came to 8 bases and at J to 6 bases, leaving 8 bases not matched to a gene. The CDR3 covers 13 residues. CDR1 and CDR2 from the germline V gene are WSHSY and SAAADI.

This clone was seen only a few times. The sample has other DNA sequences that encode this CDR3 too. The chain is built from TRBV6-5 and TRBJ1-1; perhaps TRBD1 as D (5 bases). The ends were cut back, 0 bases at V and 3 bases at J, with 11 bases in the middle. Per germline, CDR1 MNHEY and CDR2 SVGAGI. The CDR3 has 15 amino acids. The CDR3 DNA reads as TGTGCCAGCAGTTACTCGGGTGCGGGGGACACTGAAGCTTTCTTT. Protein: CASSYSGAGDTEAFF.

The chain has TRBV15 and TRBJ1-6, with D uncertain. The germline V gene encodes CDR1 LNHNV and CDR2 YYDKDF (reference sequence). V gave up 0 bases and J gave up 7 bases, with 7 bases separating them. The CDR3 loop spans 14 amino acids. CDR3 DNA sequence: TGTGCCACCAGCAGAGATAACAGAAATTCACCCCTCCACTTT. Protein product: CATSRDNRNSPLHF.

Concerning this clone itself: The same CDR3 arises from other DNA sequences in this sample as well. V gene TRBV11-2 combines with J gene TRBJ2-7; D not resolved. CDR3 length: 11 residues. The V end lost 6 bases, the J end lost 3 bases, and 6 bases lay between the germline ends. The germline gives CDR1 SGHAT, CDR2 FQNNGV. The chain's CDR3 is CASSFYYEQYF. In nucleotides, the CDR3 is TGTGCCAGCAGTTTCTACTACGAGCAGTACTTC.

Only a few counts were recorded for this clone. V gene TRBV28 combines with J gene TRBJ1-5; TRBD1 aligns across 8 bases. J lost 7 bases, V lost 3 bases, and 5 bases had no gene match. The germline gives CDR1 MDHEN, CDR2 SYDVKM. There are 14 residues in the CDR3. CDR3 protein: CASSFSGGAQPQHF. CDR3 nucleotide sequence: TGTGCCAGCAGTTTCTCAGGGGGCGCCCAGCCCCAGCATTTT.

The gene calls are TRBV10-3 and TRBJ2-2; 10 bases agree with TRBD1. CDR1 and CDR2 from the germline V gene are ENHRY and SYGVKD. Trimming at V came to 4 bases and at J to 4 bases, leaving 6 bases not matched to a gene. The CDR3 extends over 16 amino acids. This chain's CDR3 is CAISGGTGATTGELFF. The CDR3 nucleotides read TGTGCCATCAGTGGAGGGACAGGGGCGACCACCGGGGAGCTGTTTTTT.

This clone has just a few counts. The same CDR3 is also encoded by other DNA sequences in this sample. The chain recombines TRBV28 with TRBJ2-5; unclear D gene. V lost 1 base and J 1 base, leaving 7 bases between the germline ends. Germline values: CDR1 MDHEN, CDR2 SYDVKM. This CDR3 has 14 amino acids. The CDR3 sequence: CASSLLQIQETQYF. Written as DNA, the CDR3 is TGTGCCAGCAGTTTATTACAGATCCAAGAGACCCAGTACTTC. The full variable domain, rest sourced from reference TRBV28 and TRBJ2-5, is DVKVTQSSRYLVKRTGEKVFLECVQDMDHENMFWYRQDPGLGLRLIYFSYDVKMKEKGDIPEGYSVSREKKERFSLILESASTNQTSMYLCASSLLQIQETQYFGPGTRLLVL.

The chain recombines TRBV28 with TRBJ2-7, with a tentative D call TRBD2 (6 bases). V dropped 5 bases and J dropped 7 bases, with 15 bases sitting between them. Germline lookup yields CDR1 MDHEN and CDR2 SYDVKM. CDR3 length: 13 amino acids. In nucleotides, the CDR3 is TGTGCCAGCAGTGGGGACTCCTTAGTTGAGCAGTACTTC. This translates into CASSGDSLVEQYF. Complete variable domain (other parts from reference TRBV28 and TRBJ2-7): DVKVTQSSRYLVKRTGEKVFLECVQDMDHENMFWYRQDPGLGLRLIYFSYDVKMKEKGDIPEGYSVSREKKERFSLILESASTNQTSMYLCASSGDSLVEQYFGPGTRLTVT.

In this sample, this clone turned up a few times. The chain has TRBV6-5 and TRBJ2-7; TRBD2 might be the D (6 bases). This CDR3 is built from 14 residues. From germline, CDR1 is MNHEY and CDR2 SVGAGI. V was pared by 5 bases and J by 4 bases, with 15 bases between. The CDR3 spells CASSPVLGTYEQYF. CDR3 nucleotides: TGTGCCAGCAGTCCTGTCCTGGGGACTTACGAGCAGTACTTC.

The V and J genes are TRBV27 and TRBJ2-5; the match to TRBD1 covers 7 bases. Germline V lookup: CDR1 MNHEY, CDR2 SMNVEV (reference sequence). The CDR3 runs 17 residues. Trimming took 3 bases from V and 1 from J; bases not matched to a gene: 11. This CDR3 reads CASSFSSPGTAQETQYF. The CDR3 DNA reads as TGTGCCAGCAGTTTCAGCTCGCCCGGGACAGCCCAAGAGACCCAGTACTTC.

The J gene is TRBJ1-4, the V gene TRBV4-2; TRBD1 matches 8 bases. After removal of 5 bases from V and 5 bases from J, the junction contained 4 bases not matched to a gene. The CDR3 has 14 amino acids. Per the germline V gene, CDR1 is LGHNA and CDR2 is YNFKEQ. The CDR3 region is CASSLQGANEKLFF. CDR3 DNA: TGTGCCAGCAGCTTGCAGGGGGCCAATGAAAAACTGTTTTTT.

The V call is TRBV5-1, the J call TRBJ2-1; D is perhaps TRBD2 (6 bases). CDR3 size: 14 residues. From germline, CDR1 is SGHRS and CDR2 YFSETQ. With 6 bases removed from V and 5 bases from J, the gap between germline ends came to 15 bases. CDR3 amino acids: CASISGPPNNEQFF. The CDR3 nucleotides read TGCGCCAGCATTAGCGGCCCCCCAAACAATGAGCAGTTCTTC.

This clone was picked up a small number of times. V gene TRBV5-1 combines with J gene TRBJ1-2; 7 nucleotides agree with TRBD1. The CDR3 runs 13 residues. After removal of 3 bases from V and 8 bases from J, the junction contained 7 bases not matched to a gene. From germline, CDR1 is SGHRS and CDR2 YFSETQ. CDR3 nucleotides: TGCGCCAGCAGCTCAGACAGGGTAGGGGGCTACACCTTC. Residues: CASSSDRVGGYTF.

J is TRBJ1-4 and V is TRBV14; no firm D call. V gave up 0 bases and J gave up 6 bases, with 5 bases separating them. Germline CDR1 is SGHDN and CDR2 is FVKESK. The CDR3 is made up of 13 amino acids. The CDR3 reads CASSQDYYEKLFF. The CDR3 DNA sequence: TGTGCCAGCAGCCAAGATTATTATGAAAAACTGTTTTTT.

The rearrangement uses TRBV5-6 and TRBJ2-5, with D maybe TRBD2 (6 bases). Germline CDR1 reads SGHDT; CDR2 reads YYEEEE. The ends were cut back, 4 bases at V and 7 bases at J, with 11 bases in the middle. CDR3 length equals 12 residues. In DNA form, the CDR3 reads TGTGCCAGCAGCAACTTGGGGGGGACCCAGTACTTC. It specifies CASSNLGGTQYF.

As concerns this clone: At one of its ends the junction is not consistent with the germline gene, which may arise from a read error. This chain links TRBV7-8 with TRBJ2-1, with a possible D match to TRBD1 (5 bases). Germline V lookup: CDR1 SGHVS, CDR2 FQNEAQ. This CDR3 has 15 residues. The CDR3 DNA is TGTGCCAGCAGCATAGCAAGGGGATCTTACAATGAGCAGTTCTTC. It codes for CASSIARGSYNEQFF.

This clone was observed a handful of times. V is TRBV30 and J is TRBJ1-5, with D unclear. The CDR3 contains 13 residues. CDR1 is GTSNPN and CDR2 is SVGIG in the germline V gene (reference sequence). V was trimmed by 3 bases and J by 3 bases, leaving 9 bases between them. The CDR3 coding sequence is TGTGCCTGGAGCTATGACACCAATCAGCCCCAGCATTTT. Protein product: CAWSYDTNQPQHF.

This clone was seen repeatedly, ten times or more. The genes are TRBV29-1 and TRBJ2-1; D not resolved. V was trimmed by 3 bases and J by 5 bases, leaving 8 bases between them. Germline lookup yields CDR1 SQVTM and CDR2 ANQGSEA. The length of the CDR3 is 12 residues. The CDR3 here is CSVDSRNNEQFF. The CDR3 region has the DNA TGCAGCGTTGACTCCAGGAACAATGAGCAGTTCTTC.

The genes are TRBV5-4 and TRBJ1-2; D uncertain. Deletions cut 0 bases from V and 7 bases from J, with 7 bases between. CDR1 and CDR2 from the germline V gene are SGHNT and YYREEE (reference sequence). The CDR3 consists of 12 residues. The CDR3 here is CASSLDEGGYTF. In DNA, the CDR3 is TGTGCCAGCAGCTTGGACGAGGGTGGCTACACCTTC.

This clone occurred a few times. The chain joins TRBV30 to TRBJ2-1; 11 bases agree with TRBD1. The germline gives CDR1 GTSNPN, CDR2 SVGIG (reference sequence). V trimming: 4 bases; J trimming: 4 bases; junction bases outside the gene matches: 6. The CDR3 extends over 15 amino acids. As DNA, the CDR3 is TGTGCCTGGATCCCGGGACAGGGGGTTTACAATGAGCAGTTCTTC. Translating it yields CAWIPGQGVYNEQFF. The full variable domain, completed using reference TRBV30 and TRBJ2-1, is SQTIHQWPATLVQPVGSPLSLECTVEGTSNPNLYWYRQAAGRGLQLLFYSVGIGQISSEVPQNLSASRPQDRQFILSSKKLLLSDSGFYLCAWIPGQGVYNEQFFGPGTRLTVL.

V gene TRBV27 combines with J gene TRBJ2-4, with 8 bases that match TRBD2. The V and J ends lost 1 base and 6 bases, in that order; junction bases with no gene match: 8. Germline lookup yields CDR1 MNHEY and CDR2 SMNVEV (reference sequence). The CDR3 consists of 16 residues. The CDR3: CASSLFGAGEANIQYF. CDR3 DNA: TGTGCCAGCAGTTTATTCGGAGCGGGAGAGGCAAACATTCAGTACTTC.